These T cell receptor beta chains were read from a single sample in a study of T and B cells in COVID-19 patients. TCRdb used MiXCR to reprocess the multiplex PCR reads, holding one entry per CDR3 protein. The table records over 5,000 distinct CDR3 sequences, roughly a quarter of them present only once. Sequences were obtained from blood. All receptors come from a human donor with active COVID-19. The donor label of this sample is uncertain. CDR3s include the opening cysteine and the closing phenylalanine or tryptophan. D genes are given only for firm matches. Only part of the rows carry a size: once, few, many, or a class if the clone is expanded.

v_call	clone_size	j_call	d_call	cdr3_nt	cdr3_aa
TRBV6-1	-	TRBJ2-7	-	TGTGCCAGCACCACGGACTACGAGCAGTACTTC	CASTTDYEQYF
TRBV12-3/TRBV12-4	-	TRBJ1-2	TRBD1	TGTGCCAGCAGTGGGGGGACAGAGTCCTATGGCTACACCTTC	CASSGGTESYGYTF
TRBV24-1	-	TRBJ2-3	-	TGTGCCACCAGTGACTCAAGGGGGGCGGCGACACGAGTAGATACGCAGTATTTT	CATSDSRGAATRVDTQYF
TRBV4-3	once	TRBJ2-3	-	TGCGCCAGCAGCCAAGCTCCGGGGGCCCTTGATACGCAGTATTTT	CASSQAPGALDTQYF
TRBV13	-	TRBJ1-2	TRBD1	TGTGCCAGCAGCCCCTGGACAGGACGAGGCTACACCTTC	CASSPWTGRGYTF
TRBV13	-	TRBJ2-1	-	TGTGCCAGCAGCTTGGAAGTGGGGCAGGTTGAGCAGTTCTTC	CASSLEVGQVEQFF
TRBV15	medium-sized	TRBJ2-7	-	TGTGCCACTTGGAATTCAGGAGCGGATGCCTACGAGCAGTACTTC	CATWNSGADAYEQYF
TRBV19	-	TRBJ2-1	TRBD2	TGTGCCTCGGGGACTAGCGGGGGTTGGGAGCAGTTCTTC	CASGTSGGWEQFF
TRBV6-2/TRBV6-3	-	TRBJ1-5	-	TGTGCCAGCAGTTACTCATCCAGCAATCAGCCCCAGCATTTT	CASSYSSSNQPQHF
TRBV24-1	-	TRBJ1-2	-	TGTGCCACCAGTGATTTAGGGTTGACCTATGGCTACACCTTC	CATSDLGLTYGYTF
TRBV6-5	medium-sized	TRBJ2-2	TRBD1	TGTGCCAGCAGTTACTCAAGGGGGCGGCAGAACACCGGGGAGCTGTTTTTT	CASSYSRGRQNTGELFF
TRBV4-1	-	TRBJ2-4	-	TGCGCCAGCAGCCAAGCCAGGAACATTCAGTACTTC	CASSQARNIQYF
TRBV11-3	medium-sized	TRBJ2-3	-	TGTGCCAGCAGCTTAAGGCTAGCAGAAGCAGATACGCAGTATTTT	CASSLRLAEADTQYF
TRBV7-4	-	TRBJ2-5	TRBD2	TGTGCCAGCAGCTTAGGACTAGCGGGAGGCCTACAAGAGACCCAGTACTTC	CASSLGLAGGLQETQYF
TRBV6-5	few	TRBJ1-2	-	TGTGCCAGCAGTGGGAGTAACTATGGCTACACCTTC	CASSGSNYGYTF
TRBV7-2	-	TRBJ2-2	TRBD2	TGTGCCAGCAGCACCCCGGGGGGAGGGCTGAATGTCGGGGAGCTGTTTTTT	CASSTPGGGLNVGELFF
TRBV6-5	-	TRBJ1-1	-	TGTGCCAGCAGTCGGGGCTCGAACACTGAAGCTTTCTTT	CASSRGSNTEAFF
TRBV6-5	medium-sized	TRBJ2-7	-	TGTGCCAGCAGTTACGGACTGATCTACGAGCAGTACTTC	CASSYGLIYEQYF
TRBV29-1	medium-sized	TRBJ1-2	-	TGCAGCGTTGAGGCACAGGGCGAACTGAGTGGCTACACCTTC	CSVEAQGELSGYTF
TRBV15	medium-sized	TRBJ1-6	-	TGTGCCACCAGCAGGCGCGATAATTCACCCCTCCACTTT	CATSRRDNSPLHF
TRBV5-1	-	TRBJ1-2	-	TGCGCCAGCAGTTGGGACGGAGCTAACTATGGCTACACCTTC	CASSWDGANYGYTF
TRBV11-3	medium-sized	TRBJ2-1	TRBD2	TGTGCCAGCACCCAAGGAGGAGCGGGAGGTCCCACGCGGGTGCAGTTCTTC	CASTQGGAGGPTRVQFF
TRBV6-2/TRBV6-3	few	TRBJ1-2	-	TGTGCCAGCAGTTACCGGGGCCAGATATATGGCTACACCTTC	CASSYRGQIYGYTF
TRBV6-2/TRBV6-3	-	TRBJ2-1	TRBD2	TGTGCCAGCAACCCTAGCGGGGCGAATGAGCAGTTCTTC	CASNPSGANEQFF
TRBV19	medium-sized	TRBJ2-7	-	TGTGCCAGTAGTATAGATCTATCCGGGGCCCACTCCTACGAGCAGTACTTC	CASSIDLSGAHSYEQYF
TRBV30	-	TRBJ2-7	TRBD2	TGTGTCTGGAGTGGGACTAGAAGTATGGGGCAGTACTTC	CVWSGTRSMGQYF
TRBV5-1	-	TRBJ2-5	-	TGCGCCAGCAGCCTCCAAGAGACCCAGTACTTC	CASSLQETQYF
TRBV12-3/TRBV12-4	medium-sized	TRBJ1-1	-	TGTGCCAGCAGTTTAACGGATGGTACTGAAGCTTTCTTT	CASSLTDGTEAFF
TRBV29-1	medium-sized	TRBJ2-3	-	TGCAGCACAGGCACCACAGATACGCAGTATTTT	CSTGTTDTQYF
TRBV19	few	TRBJ1-5	TRBD1	TGTGCCAGTACCCCGACAGGGGTTAGCAATCAGCCCCAGCATTTT	CASTPTGVSNQPQHF
TRBV13	few	TRBJ2-4	-	TGTGCCAGCAGCCCCCGGAGGGGGGGAAACATTCAGTACTTC	CASSPRRGGNIQYF
TRBV6-5	medium-sized	TRBJ2-3	-	TGTGCCAGCAGTTCCTTACACGGGGATACGCAGTATTTT	CASSSLHGDTQYF